The 16 T cell receptor beta chains below come from one sample, sequenced in a study of response to subunit inactivated influenza vaccine. Each CDR3 protein gets one entry after TCRdb re-called the RT-PCR reads with MiXCR. This repertoire shows over 300,000 distinct CDR3 sequences, 21% found once; its top ten account for roughly 10%. Sequencing was performed on PBMCs from blood, taken less than 22 months after vaccination. These receptors were collected from a man between 50 and 75 years old who received an inactivated influenza vaccine.

This clonotype has only a few counts. This chain connects TRBV12-3 or TRBV12-4 to TRBJ1-3; D unresolved. This CDR3 spans 14 amino acids. V lost 3 bases and J 1 base, leaving 7 bases between the germline ends. Here the CDR3 reads CASSLSYSGNTIYF. The CDR3 DNA is TGTGCCAGCAGTTTGTCCTATTCTGGAAACACCATATATTTT.

This clonotype was seen only a few times. The chain combines TRBV20-1 with TRBJ2-5; 9 bases are a match to TRBD2. The CDR3 runs 17 residues. Germline V gene sequence: CDR1 DFQATT, CDR2 SNEGSKA (reference sequence). V lost 0 bases to trimming and J lost 6 bases; unmatched junction nucleotides: 14. In DNA form, the CDR3 reads TGCAGTGCTAGAGATCAGCGGGGGGAGGGCCCCCGAAAGACCCAGTACTTC. It yields the protein CSARDQRGEGPRKTQYF.

The chain is built from TRBV7-6 and TRBJ2-5; no clear D. The CDR3 runs to 13 residues. V was shortened by 1 base and J by 7 bases, with 10 bases between the two germline ends. In germline, CDR1 is SGHVS, CDR2 FNYEAQ. For the CDR3, the DNA is TGTGCCAGCAGCTTAGGTGACGTTTTGACCCAGTACTTC. Encoded protein: CASSLGDVLTQYF. Looking up the rest from reference TRBV7-6 and TRBJ2-5 gives the full variable domain: GAGVSQSPRYKVTKRGQDVALRCDPISGHVSLYWYRQALGQGPEFLTYFNYEAQQDKSGLPNDRFSAERPEGSISTLTIQRTEQRDSAMYRCASSLGDVLTQYFGPGTRLLVL.

The rearrangement joins TRBV15 to TRBJ2-1, with a possible D match to TRBD2 (6 bases). Trimming removed 8 bases at V and 5 bases at J, with 16 bases between. The germline V gene encodes CDR1 LNHNV and CDR2 YYDKDF (reference sequence). The length of the CDR3 is 14 residues. The CDR3 bases are TGTGCCACCGCGCGACCAGCGGGCAACAATGAGCAGTTCTTC. This gives the protein CATARPAGNNEQFF.

This chain links TRBV4-3 with TRBJ1-2; 9 bases line up with TRBD1. The CDR3 spans 17 residues. The V segment lost 4 bases and the J segment 4 bases; nucleotides outside the gene matches: 13. Germline CDR1 is LGHNA and CDR2 is YSLEER. CDR3: CASSRYFTGGSGYGYTF. CDR3 DNA sequence: TGCGCCAGCAGCCGATATTTTACAGGGGGCTCTGGCTATGGCTACACCTTC.

Only a few counts were recorded for this clonotype. This chain uses TRBV3-1 with TRBJ1-1; D is unclear. This CDR3 comprises 13 residues. The V gene's germline CDR1 is LGHDT and CDR2 YNNKEL (reference sequence). Trimming removed 1 base at V and 2 bases at J, with 5 bases between. The chain's CDR3 is CASSQVANTEAFF. DNA of the CDR3: TGTGCCAGCAGCCAAGTAGCAAACACTGAAGCTTTCTTT. Full variable domain (remainder filled in from reference TRBV3-1 and TRBJ1-1): DTAVSQTPKYLVTQMGNDKSIKCEQNLGHDTMYWYKQDSKKFLKIMFSYNNKELIINETVPNRFSPKSPDKAHLNLHINSLELGDSAVYFCASSQVANTEAFFGQGTRLTVV.

This clonotype has only a few counts. The rearrangement uses TRBV20-1 and TRBJ1-4; D is ambiguous. V lost 5 bases and J lost 6, with 16 bases in between. The CDR3 is 14 amino acids. The V gene's germline CDR1 is DFQATT and CDR2 SNEGSKA (reference sequence). CDR3 DNA: TGCAGTGCTTCTAGTGGACGGTTTGATGAAAAACTGTTTTTT. Its translation: CSASSGRFDEKLFF.

The chain carries TRBV20-1 and TRBJ2-3, with D possibly TRBD1 on 6 matching bases. The germline CDR1 and CDR2 sequences are DFQATT and SNEGSKA (reference sequence). Trimming left V 6 bases short and J 2 bases short, with 12 bases between. This CDR3 is 13 amino acids long. CDR3 loop: CSARGGHTDTQYF. The CDR3 DNA sequence: TGCAGTGCCCGAGGGGGACACACAGATACGCAGTATTTT.

This clonotype was picked up a small number of times. This sequence joins TRBV3-1 and TRBJ1-5; no clear D. CDR1 is LGHDT and CDR2 is YNNKEL in the germline V gene (reference sequence). V gave up 2 bases and J gave up 5 bases, with 7 bases separating them. This CDR3 is 13 amino acids long. The CDR3 loop reads CASSQREDQPQHF. CDR3 nucleotide sequence: TGTGCCAGCAGCCAAAGGGAGGATCAGCCCCAGCATTTT.

This clonotype was counted only a few times. The junction and the germline gene differ at one end; a read error may be behind it. V usage is TRBV10-3 and J usage is TRBJ2-3; D uncertain. The CDR3 runs 14 residues. CDR1 is ENHRY, CDR2 SYGVKD, per germline. CDR3 sequence reads: CAISQSGPSDTQYF. The CDR3 DNA sequence: TGTGCCATCAGTCAGTCAGGTCCCTCAGATACGCAGTATTTT.

The chain carries TRBV28 and TRBJ2-1, with D perhaps TRBD1 (7 bases). The length of the CDR3 is 16 residues. V gave up 6 bases and J gave up 0 bases, with 15 bases separating them. The V gene's germline CDR1 is MDHEN and CDR2 SYDVKM. This chain's CDR3 is CASSYAGTASYNEQFF. The CDR3 DNA reads as TGTGCCAGCAGCTACGCGGGGACAGCCTCCTACAATGAGCAGTTCTTC.

This clonotype appeared a few times. The rearrangement uses TRBV20-1 and TRBJ1-5; maybe TRBD1 (6 bases). Between the trimmed V and J ends, which lost 4 bases and 6 bases, there was a span of 16 bases. The CDR3 length is 14 residues. Germline-derived CDR1 and CDR2 are DFQATT and SNEGSKA (reference sequence). The CDR3: CSAIRGAMGQPQHF. CDR3 in DNA: TGCAGTGCTATACGGGGGGCCATGGGTCAGCCCCAGCATTTT.

About this clonotype: The junction departs from germline at one end; a sequencing error may be responsible. The J gene is TRBJ2-3, the V gene TRBV5-1; D might be TRBD1 (5 bases). Germline loops: CDR1 SGHRS, CDR2 YFSETQ. The CDR3 is made up of 14 amino acids. Here the CDR3 DNA reads TGCGCCAGCAGCACCAGGGAACGCACAGATATGCAGTATTTT. It codes for CASSTRERTDMQYF.

V usage is TRBV7-2 and J usage is TRBJ1-6, with TRBD1 matching over 7 bases. V dropped 7 bases and J dropped 0; count of bases not matched to a gene: 9. The germline V gene has CDR1 SGHTA and CDR2 FQGNSA. This CDR3 spans 17 amino acids. CDR3: CASNPTGSSSYNSPLHF. The CDR3 DNA reads as TGTGCCAGCAACCCGACAGGGTCGAGCTCCTATAATTCACCCCTCCACTTT.

This clonotype was observed a handful of times. The chain employs TRBV6-6 and TRBJ2-3; D not certain. Trimming took off 6 bases at V and 5 bases at J, with 6 bases between the two ends. The CDR3 is 11 amino acids. Germline assignment: CDR1 MNHNY and CDR2 SVGAGI (reference sequence). The CDR3 protein is CASRWEDTQYF. In DNA, the CDR3 is TGTGCCAGCAGGTGGGAAGATACGCAGTATTTT.

This clonotype was seen a handful of times. The chain recombines TRBV5-1 with TRBJ1-5, with 11 bases that match TRBD1. The CDR3 covers 15 residues. Germline CDR1 reads SGHRS; CDR2 reads YFSETQ. V gave up 2 bases and J gave up 6 bases; unmatched junction bases: 4. The CDR3 reads CASSFTGTGGQPQHF. The CDR3 nucleotides read TGCGCCAGCAGCTTTACCGGGACAGGGGGTCAGCCCCAGCATTTT. The full variable domain, in which reference TRBV5-1 and TRBJ1-5 provide the parts outside the CDR3, is KAGVTQTPRYLIKTRGQQVTLSCSPISGHRSVSWYQQTPGQGLQFLFEYFSETQRNKGNFPGRFSGRQFSNSRSEMNVSTLELGDSALYLCASSFTGTGGQPQHFGDGTRLSIL.